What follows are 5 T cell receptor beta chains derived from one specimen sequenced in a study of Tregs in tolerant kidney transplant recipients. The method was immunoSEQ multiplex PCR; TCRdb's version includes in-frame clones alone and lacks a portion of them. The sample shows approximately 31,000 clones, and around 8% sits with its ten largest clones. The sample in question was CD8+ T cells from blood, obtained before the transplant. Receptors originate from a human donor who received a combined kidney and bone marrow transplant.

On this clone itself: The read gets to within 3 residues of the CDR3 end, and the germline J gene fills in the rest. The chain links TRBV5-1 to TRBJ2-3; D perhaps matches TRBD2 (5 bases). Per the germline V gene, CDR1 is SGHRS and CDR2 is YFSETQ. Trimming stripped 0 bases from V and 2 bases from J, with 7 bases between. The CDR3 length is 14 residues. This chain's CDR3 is CASSLAGLTDTQYF. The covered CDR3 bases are TGCGCCAGCAGCTTGGCCGGACTCACAGATACG. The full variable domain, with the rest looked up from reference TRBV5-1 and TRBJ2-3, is KAGVTQTPRYLIKTRGQQVTLSCSPISGHRSVSWYQQTPGQGLQFLFEYFSETQRNKGNFPGRFSGRQFSNSRSEMNVSTLELGDSALYLCASSLAGLTDTQYFGPGTRLTVL.

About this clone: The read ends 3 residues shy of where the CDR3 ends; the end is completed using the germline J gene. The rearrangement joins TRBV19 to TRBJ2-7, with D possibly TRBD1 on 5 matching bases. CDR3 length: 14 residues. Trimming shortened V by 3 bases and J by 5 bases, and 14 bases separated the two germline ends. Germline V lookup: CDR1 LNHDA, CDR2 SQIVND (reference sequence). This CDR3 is CASSIDSAGNEQYF. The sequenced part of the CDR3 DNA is TGTGCCAGTAGTATCGACAGTGCAGGGAACGAG.

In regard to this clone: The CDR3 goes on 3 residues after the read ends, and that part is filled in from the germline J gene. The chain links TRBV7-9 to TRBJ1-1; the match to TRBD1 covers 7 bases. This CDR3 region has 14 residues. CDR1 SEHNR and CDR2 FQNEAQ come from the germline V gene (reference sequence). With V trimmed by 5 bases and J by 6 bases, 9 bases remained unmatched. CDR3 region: CASSPIRGTAEAFF. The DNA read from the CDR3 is TGTGCCAGCAGCCCAATCCGAGGGACAGCTGAA.

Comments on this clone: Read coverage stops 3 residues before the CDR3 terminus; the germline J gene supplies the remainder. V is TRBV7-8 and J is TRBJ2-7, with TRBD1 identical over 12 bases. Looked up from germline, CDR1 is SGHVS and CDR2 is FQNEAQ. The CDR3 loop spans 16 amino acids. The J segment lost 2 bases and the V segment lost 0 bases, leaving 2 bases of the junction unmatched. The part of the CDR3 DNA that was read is TGTGCCAGCAGCTTAGCGGGGACAGGGGGCGCCTACGAG. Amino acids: CASSLAGTGGAYE. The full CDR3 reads CASSLAGTGGAYEQYF.

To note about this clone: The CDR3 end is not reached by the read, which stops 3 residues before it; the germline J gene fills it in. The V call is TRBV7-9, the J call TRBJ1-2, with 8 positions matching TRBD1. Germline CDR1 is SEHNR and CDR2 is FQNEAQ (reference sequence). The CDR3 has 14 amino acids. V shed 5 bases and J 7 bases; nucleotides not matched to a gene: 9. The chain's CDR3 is CASSPRDRTSGYTF. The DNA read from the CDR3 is TGTGCCAGCAGCCCCCGGGACAGGACAAGTGGC.